Listed below are T cell receptor beta chains from one sample, sequenced in a study of PD-1 blockade in classical Hodgkin lymphoma. Method: immunoSEQ multiplex PCR; TCRdb's copy keeps in-frame clones and lacks some. Of 75,000 to 100,000 clones listed, 65% to 85% are singletons. The sample in question was peripheral blood mononuclear cells (PBMCs), obtained at baseline. The receptors stem from a human donor with classical Hodgkin lymphoma. Each CDR3 is given with its conserved first and last residue. The D gene is left open where the match is weak. A clone size is listed for some rows: how often the clone was seen (once, few, many), or a class if it is expanded.

D,V,size,J,DNA,CDR3
-,TRBV30,once,TRBJ2-5,TGTGCCTGGAGCCGGACACGCCAAGAGACCCAGTACTTC,CAWSRTRQETQYF
-,TRBV12-5,-,TRBJ1-2,TGTGCTAGTGGTTTTCGGCAGGACCCCTCCTCTAACTATGGCTACACCTTC,CASGFRQDPSSNYGYTF
TRBD2,TRBV5-8,-,TRBJ2-1,TGTGCCAGCAGCGGGGATCCGGGACTAGAGGGTGAGCAGTTCTTC,CASSGDPGLEGEQFF
TRBD2,TRBV7-3,-,TRBJ2-2,TGTGCCAGCAGCCTAATAGCGGGGGTCACCGGGGAGCTGTTTTTT,CASSLIAGVTGELFF
-,TRBV10-1,once,TRBJ2-3,TGCGCCAGCAGTGCCGGGAGCGCGCGGGGTACGCAGTATTTT,CASSAGSARGTQYF
-,TRBV18,few,TRBJ1-2,TGTGCCAGCCGCGACTCACAGGTTGATGGCTACACCTTC,CASRDSQVDGYTF
TRBD1,TRBV11-3,few,TRBJ2-2,TGTGCCAGCAGCCCCTGGACAGGACGAAACACCGGGGAGCTGTTTTTT,CASSPWTGRNTGELFF
TRBD1,TRBV5-4,-,TRBJ1-1,TGTGCCAGCAGCTTAGGGACAGGGGAGATGAACACTGAAGCTTTCTTT,CASSLGTGEMNTEAFF
-,TRBV6-1,once,TRBJ1-2,TGTGCCAGCCAGGGGTTTAGGTCTGGCTACACCTTC,CASQGFRSGYTF
-,TRBV18,-,TRBJ2-3,TGTGCCAGCTCACCAGGCATGACAGATACGCAGTATTTT,CASSPGMTDTQYF
-,TRBV6-5,-,TRBJ1-1,TGTGCCAGCTACAGGAGAGTTCAGAACACTGAAGCTTTCTTT,CASYRRVQNTEAFF
TRBD2,TRBV10-3,-,TRBJ2-3,TGTGCCATCGGGAGTATAGCGGGAGGGCCTCAGACGCAGTATTTT,CAIGSIAGGPQTQYF
-,TRBV12-2,-,TRBJ2-1,TGTGCAAGTCGCCTCACTAGCGGGAGGCACAATGAGCAGTTCTTC,CASRLTSGRHNEQFF
TRBD2,TRBV7-2,-,TRBJ2-1,TGTGCCAGCAGCCGAATTAGCGGGACCACTCATGAGCAGTTCTTC,CASSRISGTTHEQFF
TRBD1,TRBV4-1,-,TRBJ2-5,TGCGCCAGCAGCCAAGCTCCCGGGACAGGGTTCTTGGAGACCCAGTACTTC,CASSQAPGTGFLETQYF
TRBD2,TRBV29-1,-,TRBJ2-3,TGCAGCGTTAGGTTAGCGGGGACGCAGTATTTT,CSVRLAGTQYF
TRBD2,TRBV5-1,-,TRBJ2-7,TGCGCCAGCAGCACTAGCGGGAGGGCCGACGAGCAGTACTTC,CASSTSGRADEQYF
-,TRBV14,-,TRBJ1-1,TGTGCCAGCAGCCCACAGATAGGCACTGAAGCTTTCTTT,CASSPQIGTEAFF
-,TRBV6-6,-,TRBJ1-2,TGTGCCAGCAGTTACTCGCAGGGCTATGGCTACACCTTC,CASSYSQGYGYTF
-,TRBV5-4,-,TRBJ2-2,TGTGCCAGCAGCTTGAGCCAGGCTAACACCGGGGAGCTGTTTTTT,CASSLSQANTGELFF
-,TRBV19,-,TRBJ1-2,TGTGCCAGTAGTATAGGAGACAGGAGGGACTATGGCTACACCTTC,CASSIGDRRDYGYTF
TRBD2,TRBV4-2,-,TRBJ2-1,TGTGCCAGCAGCCTCGTTCAGCGGGGCTCCTACAATGAGCAGTTCTTC,CASSLVQRGSYNEQFF
-,TRBV5-4,-,TRBJ2-2,TGTGCCAGCAGCTTGGGTCAGGACACCGGGGAGCTGTTTTTT,CASSLGQDTGELFF
TRBD1,TRBV7-9,once,TRBJ2-3,TGTGCCGCTACTCTTGGGACAGGGGCAGATACGCAGTATTTT,CAATLGTGADTQYF
TRBD1,TRBV9,-,TRBJ2-3,TGTGCCAGCAGCGCCCGGACAGGGGAAAAGGCGCAGTATTTT,CASSARTGEKAQYF